This TCR beta chain was recorded in a study of blood T cell repertoires in COVID-19. The germline CDR1 and CDR2 sequences are SGHKS and YYEKEE (reference sequence). The CDR3 length is 15 residues. V was trimmed by 5 bases and J by 1 base, leaving 15 bases between them. Assignments of participants to cohorts depended upon their own reported clinical history. What the recovered Cohort 3 donors had was two negative PCRs, clearance, or symptom resolution. This table comes from immunoSEQ multiplex PCR, and its TCRdb copy is limited to in-frame clones, with some not included. The data show approximately 200,000 clones, about four fifths seen once. The sample holds one count of this clone.

This TCR was sampled from a man in his forties who had recovered from COVID-19. Sequenced sample: PBMCs or T cells enriched from blood (not recorded which). The chain links TRBV5-5 to TRBJ1-1; perhaps TRBD1 as D (6 bases). The CDR3 here is CASSPVAGANTEAFF. The CDR3 DNA follows: TGTGCCAGCAGTCCCGTCGCGGGGGCGAACACTGAAGCTTTCTTT.